This TCR beta chain is from a study of control samples from healthy donors and cancer patients (dated by TCRdb to 2019 to 2021). From the cysteine up to the phenylalanine, the CDR3 has a length of 15 residues. Here the CDR3 DNA is all that survives: 45 bases in frame from base 1. For CDR1 and CDR2, the germline V gene lists MDHEN and SYDVKM. Trimming takes 4 bases from V and 0 bases from J, and the germline ends sit 7 bases apart. In regard to this clone: Its antigen specificity is not known. Base qualities are not recorded, but no much larger clone differs from it by a single base.

Libraries came from the immunoSEQ multiplex PCR assay. TCRdb holds this immuneACCESS table with in-frame rearrangements only. Some clones are missing; in checked studies, unresolved V genes explain under half, and the rest has no known cause. The sample table contains approximately 170,000 clones; only one count was recorded for 91% of them. The top ten clones comprise roughly 1.6% of the sample. The V and J segments used are TRBV28 and TRBJ1-6; matching of 5 bases hints at TRBD1 as the D gene. This sequence was found in a woman aged 30 to 39 in good health. Sequenced input: blood. The CDR3 region: CASSYRSSYNSPLHF. The DNA sequence reads TGTGCCAGCAGTTACAGGAGCTCCTATAATTCACCCCTCCACTTT.